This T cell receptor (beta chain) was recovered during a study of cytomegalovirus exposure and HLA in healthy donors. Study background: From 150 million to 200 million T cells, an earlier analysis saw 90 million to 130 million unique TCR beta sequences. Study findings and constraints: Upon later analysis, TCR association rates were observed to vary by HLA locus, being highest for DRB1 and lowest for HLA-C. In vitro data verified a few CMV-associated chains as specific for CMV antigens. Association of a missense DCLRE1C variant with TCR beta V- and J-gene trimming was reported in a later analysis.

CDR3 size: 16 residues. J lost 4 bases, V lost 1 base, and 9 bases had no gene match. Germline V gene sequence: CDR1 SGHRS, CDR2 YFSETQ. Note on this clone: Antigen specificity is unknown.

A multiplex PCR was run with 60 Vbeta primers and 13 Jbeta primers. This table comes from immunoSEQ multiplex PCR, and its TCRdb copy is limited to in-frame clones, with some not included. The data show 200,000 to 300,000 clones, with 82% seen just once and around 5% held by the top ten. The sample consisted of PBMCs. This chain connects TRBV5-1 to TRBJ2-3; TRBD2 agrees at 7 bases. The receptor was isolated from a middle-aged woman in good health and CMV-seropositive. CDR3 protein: CASSLRAGRVADTQYF. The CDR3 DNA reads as TGCGCCAGCAGCTTGCGGGCAGGGAGGGTTGCAGATACGCAGTATTTT. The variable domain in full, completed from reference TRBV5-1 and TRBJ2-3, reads KAGVTQTPRYLIKTRGQQVTLSCSPISGHRSVSWYQQTPGQGLQFLFEYFSETQRNKGNFPGRFSGRQFSNSRSEMNVSTLELGDSALYLCASSLRAGRVADTQYFGPGTRLTVL.